This TCR beta chain was identified during a study of radiation and T cells in renal cell carcinoma. General study results and limits: From baseline, blood top tumor clonotypes peaked at 2 weeks post-radiation.

Here immunoSEQ multiplex PCR was the method, and the copy in TCRdb shows in-frame clones only, minus some. The sample contains about 76,000 clones, approximately 90% of which appear only once. This clone was counted between two and nine times. Its matching antigen is unknown. Trimming left V 5 bases short and J 8 bases short, with 15 bases between. Germline CDR1 SGHAT, CDR2 FQDESV (reference sequence). The CDR3 consists of 14 residues. The time point here: blood 4 weeks post-SBRT, at nephrectomy. Treatment meaning: 15 Gy SBRT to primary tumor, nephrectomy 4 weeks later. Nephrectomy followed 15 Gy stereotactic body radiation by 4 weeks. Radiation-treated patients gave blood at baseline, week 2 and week 4. The patient's renal cell carcinoma had clear cell pathology.

The V call is TRBV11-1, the J call TRBJ1-4, with D hard to call. The sample was blood, taken from a patient whose treatment included radiotherapy and nephrectomy. This receptor was taken from a woman in her seventies with renal cell carcinoma. The CDR3 coding sequence is TGTGCCAGCAGCCCAGGACGCCTAGAGGAAAAACTGTTTTTT. This gives the protein CASSPGRLEEKLFF.